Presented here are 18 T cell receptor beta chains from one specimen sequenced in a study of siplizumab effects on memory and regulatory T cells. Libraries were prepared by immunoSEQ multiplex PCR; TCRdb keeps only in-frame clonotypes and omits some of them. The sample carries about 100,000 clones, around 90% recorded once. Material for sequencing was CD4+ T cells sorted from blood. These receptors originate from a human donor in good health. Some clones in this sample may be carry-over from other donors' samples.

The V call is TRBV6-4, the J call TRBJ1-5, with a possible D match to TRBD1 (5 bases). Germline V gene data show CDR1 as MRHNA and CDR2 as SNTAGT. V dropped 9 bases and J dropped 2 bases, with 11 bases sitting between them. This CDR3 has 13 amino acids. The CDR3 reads CASRGLGNQPQHF. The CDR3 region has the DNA TGTGCCAGTCGGGGCCTTGGCAATCAGCCCCAGCATTTT.

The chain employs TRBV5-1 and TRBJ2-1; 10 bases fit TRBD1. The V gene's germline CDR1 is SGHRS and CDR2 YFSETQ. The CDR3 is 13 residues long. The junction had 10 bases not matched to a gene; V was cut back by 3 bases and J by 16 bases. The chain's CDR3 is CASSSSGDRGKFF. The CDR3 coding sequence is TGCGCCAGCAGCTCGTCAGGGGACAGGGGAAAATTCTTC.

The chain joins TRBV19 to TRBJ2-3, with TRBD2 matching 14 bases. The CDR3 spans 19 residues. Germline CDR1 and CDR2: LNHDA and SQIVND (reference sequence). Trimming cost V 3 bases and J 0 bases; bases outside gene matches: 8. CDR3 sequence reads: CASSIQGLAGGTSTDTQYF. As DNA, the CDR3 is TGTGCCAGTAGTATTCAAGGACTAGCGGGAGGAACTAGCACAGATACGCAGTATTTT.

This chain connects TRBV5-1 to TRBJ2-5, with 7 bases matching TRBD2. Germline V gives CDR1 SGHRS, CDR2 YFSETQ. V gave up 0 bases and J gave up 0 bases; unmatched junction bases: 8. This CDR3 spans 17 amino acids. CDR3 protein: CASSLDRASGNQETQYF. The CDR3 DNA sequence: TGCGCCAGCAGCTTGGATAGGGCTAGCGGAAACCAAGAGACCCAGTACTTC.

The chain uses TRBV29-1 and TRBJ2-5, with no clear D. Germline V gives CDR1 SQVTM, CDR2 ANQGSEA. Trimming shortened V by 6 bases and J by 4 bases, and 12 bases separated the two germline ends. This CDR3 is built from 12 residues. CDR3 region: CSVWTTGETQYF. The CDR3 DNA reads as TGCAGCGTATGGACGACCGGAGAGACCCAGTACTTC.

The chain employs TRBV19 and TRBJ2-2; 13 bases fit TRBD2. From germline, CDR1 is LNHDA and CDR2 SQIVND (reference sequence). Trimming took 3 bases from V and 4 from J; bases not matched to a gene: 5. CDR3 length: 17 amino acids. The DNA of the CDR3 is TGTGCCAGTAGTATGGTCAGACTAGCGGGAGGCACCGGGGAGCTGTTTTTT. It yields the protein CASSMVRLAGGTGELFF.

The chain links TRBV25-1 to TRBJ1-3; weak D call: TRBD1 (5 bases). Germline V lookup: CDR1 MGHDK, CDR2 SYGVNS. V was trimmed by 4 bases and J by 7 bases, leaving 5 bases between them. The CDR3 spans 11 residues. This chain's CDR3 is CASSAGNTIYF. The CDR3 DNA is TGTGCCAGCAGTGCAGGGAACACCATATATTTT.

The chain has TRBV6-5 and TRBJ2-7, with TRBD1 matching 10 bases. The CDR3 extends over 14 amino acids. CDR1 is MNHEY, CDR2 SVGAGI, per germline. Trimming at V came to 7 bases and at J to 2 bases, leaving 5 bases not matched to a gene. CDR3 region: CASTWTGGPYEQYF. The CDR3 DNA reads TGTGCCAGCACCTGGACAGGGGGGCCCTACGAGCAGTACTTC.

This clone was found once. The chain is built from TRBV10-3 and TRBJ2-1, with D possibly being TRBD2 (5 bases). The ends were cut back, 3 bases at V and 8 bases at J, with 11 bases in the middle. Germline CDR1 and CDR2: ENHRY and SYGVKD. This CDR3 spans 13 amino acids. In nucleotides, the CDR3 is TGTGCCATCAGTGAAATAGCGTCGGATGAGCAGTTCTTC. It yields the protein CAISEIASDEQFF.

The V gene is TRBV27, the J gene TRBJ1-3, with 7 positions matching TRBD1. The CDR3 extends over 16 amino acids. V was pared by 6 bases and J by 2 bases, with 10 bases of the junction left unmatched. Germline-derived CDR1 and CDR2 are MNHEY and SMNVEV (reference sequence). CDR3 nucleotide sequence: TGTGCCAGCAGCCAATGGGGACAGATGGCTGGAAACACCATATATTTT. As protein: CASSQWGQMAGNTIYF.

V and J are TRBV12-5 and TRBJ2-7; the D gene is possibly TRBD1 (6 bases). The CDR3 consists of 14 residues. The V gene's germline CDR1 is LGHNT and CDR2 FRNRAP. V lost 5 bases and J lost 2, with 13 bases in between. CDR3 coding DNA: TGTGCTAGTGGTGCTACAGGGCCGACCTACGAGCAGTACTTC. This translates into CASGATGPTYEQYF.

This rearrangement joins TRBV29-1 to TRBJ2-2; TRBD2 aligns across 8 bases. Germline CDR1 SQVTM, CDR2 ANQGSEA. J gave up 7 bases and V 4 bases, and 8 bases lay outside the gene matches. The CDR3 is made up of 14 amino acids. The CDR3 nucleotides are TGCAGCGTTGGGTTCCTAGCGGGTGGCGGGGAGCTGTTTTTT. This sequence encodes CSVGFLAGGGELFF.

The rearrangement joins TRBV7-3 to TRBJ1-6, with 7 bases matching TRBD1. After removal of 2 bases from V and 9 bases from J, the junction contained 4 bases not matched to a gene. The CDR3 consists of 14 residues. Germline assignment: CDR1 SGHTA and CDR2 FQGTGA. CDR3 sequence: CASSLQGTASPLHF. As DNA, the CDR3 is TGTGCCAGCAGCTTACAGGGGACAGCTTCACCCCTCCACTTT.

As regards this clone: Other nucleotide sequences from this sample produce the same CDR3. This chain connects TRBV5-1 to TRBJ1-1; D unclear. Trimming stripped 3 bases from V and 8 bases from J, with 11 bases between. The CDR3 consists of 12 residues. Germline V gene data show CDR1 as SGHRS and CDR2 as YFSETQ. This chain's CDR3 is CASSSGSTEAFF. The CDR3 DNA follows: TGCGCCAGCAGCTCGGGCAGCACAGAAGCTTTCTTT.

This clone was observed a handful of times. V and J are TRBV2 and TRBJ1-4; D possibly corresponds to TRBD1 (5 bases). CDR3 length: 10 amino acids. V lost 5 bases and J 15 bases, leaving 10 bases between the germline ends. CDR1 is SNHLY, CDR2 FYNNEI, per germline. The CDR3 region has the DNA TGTGCCAGCAGTAGAGAAGGGGTGTTTTTT. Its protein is CASSREGVFF.

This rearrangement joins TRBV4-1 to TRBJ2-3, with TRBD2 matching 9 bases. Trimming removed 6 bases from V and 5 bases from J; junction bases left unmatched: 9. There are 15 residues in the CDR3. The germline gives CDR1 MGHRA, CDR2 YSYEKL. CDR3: CASRFAGGRLDTQYF. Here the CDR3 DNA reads TGCGCCAGCAGATTCGCGGGAGGGCGGTTAGATACGCAGTATTTT.

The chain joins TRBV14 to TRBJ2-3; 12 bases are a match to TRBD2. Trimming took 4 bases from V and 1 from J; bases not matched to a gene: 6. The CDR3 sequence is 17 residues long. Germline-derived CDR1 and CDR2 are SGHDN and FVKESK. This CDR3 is CASSRTSGMLGTDTQYF. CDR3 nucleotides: TGTGCCAGCAGCCGGACTAGCGGGATGTTAGGCACAGATACGCAGTATTTT.

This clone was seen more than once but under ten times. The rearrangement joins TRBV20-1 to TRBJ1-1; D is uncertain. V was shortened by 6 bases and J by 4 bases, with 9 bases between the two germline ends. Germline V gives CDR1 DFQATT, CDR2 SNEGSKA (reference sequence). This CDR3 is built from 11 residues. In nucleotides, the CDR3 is TGCAGTGCCCGGTGGTCCACTGAAGCTTTCTTT. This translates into CSARWSTEAFF.